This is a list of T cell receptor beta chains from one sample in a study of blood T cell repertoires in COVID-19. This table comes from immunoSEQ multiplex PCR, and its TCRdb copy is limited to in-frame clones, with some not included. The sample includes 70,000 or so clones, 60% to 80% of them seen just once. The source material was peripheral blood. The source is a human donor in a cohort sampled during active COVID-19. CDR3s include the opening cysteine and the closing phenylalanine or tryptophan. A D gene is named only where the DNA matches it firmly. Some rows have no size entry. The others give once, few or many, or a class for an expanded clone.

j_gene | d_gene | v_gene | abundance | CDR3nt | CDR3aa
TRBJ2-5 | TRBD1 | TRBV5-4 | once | TGTGCCAGCAGCTCCGGACAGGGGAGGGAGACCCAGTACTTC | CASSSGQGRETQYF
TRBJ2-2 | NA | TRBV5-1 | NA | TGCGCCAGCAAGGTCGGGACACAGAACACCGGGGAGCTGTTTTTT | CASKVGTQNTGELFF
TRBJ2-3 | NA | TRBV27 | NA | TGTGCCAGCAGTTTCTCCTGGACTATGGCAGATACGCAGTATTTT | CASSFSWTMADTQYF
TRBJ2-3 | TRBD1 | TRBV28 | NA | TGTGCCAGCTTACAGGGGGCTCTCATTTCCAATACGCAGTATTTT | CASLQGALISNTQYF
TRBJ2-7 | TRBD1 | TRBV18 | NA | TGTGCCAGCTCACGGGACAGGGGGGACTACGAGCAGTACTTC | CASSRDRGDYEQYF
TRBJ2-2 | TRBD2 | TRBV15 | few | TGTGCCACCAGCAGATCGCCGGTACTAGCGGAGACCGGGGAGCTGTTTTTT | CATSRSPVLAETGELFF
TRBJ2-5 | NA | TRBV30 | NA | TGTGCCTGGAGCTACAGGGTCGGGGAGACCCAGTACTTC | CAWSYRVGETQYF
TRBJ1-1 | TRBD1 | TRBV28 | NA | TGTGCCAGCAGTTTCCACAGGGGTGACACTGAAGCTTTCTTT | CASSFHRGDTEAFF
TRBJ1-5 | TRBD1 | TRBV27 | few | TGTGCCAGCAGGGGACAGCCAAATCAGCCCCAGCATTTT | CASRGQPNQPQHF
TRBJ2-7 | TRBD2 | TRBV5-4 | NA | TGTGCCAGCAGCCTCTGGAGGGCTAGCGGGACCTACGAGCAGTACTTC | CASSLWRASGTYEQYF
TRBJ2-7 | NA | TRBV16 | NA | TGTGCCAGCAGCCCCATAGGGGTGGGCGAGCAGTACTTC | CASSPIGVGEQYF
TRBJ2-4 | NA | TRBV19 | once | TGTGCCAGTAGTCCCCGGAGCCCCTTTGCGTGGATTCAGTACTTC | CASSPRSPFAWIQYF
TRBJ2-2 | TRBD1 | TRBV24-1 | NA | TGTGCCACCAGTGATTCAGACAGGGCGAGGAACACCGGGGAGCTGTTTTTT | CATSDSDRARNTGELFF
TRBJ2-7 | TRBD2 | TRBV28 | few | TGTGCCAGCAGTCGGGGGGCCTACGAGCAGTACTTC | CASSRGAYEQYF
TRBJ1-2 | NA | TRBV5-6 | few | TGTGCCAGCAGCTCGGACCTCGGAGGGTTTATCGACTATGGCTACACCTTC | CASSSDLGGFIDYGYTF
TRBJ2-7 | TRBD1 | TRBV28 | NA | TGTGCCAGCAGTTGGGGACAGGGGTACGAGCAGTACTTC | CASSWGQGYEQYF
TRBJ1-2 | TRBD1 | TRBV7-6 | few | TGTGCCAGCAGCTTAGCCAGGGGGTTTGGCTACACCTTC | CASSLARGFGYTF
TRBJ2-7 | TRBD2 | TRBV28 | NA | TGTGCCAGCAGAAGAAGCGGGATACTAATTTACGAGCAGTACTTC | CASRRSGILIYEQYF
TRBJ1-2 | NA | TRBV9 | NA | TGTGCCAGCAGCGTAGTTAGGGGAAACTATGGCTACACCTTC | CASSVVRGNYGYTF
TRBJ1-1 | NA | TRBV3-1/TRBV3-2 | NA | TGTGTCAGCAGCCGCGACACTGAAGCTTTCTTT | CVSSRDTEAFF